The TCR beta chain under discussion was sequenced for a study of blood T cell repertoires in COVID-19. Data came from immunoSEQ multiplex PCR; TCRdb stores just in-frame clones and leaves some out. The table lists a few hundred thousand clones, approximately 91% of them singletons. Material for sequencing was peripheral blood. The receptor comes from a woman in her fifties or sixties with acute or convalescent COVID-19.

Here the CDR3 DNA reads TGCAGCGTTGAGTTTTGGCTAGCGGGATCAGGGAATGAGCAGTTCTTC. Encoded protein: CSVEFWLAGSGNEQFF. The chain combines TRBV29-1 with TRBJ2-1; 9 bases map to TRBD2. The CDR3 runs 16 residues. The ends lost 3 bases at V and 7 bases at J; junction bases unmatched: 13. Germline-derived CDR1 and CDR2 are SQVTM and ANQGSEA.